These 2 T cell receptor beta chains were all obtained from the same sample, sequenced in a study of cytomegalovirus exposure and HLA in healthy donors. Primers included in the PCR were 60 Vbeta and 13 Jbeta primers. This table comes from immunoSEQ multiplex PCR, and its TCRdb copy is limited to in-frame clones, with some not included. The data contain 74,000 or so clones, around four fifths of them singletons. Source material: PBMCs. These receptors were taken from a man between 45 and 60 years old in good health and CMV-seropositive.

The chain joins TRBV2 to TRBJ1-1; 7 nucleotides agree with TRBD1. This CDR3 has 15 amino acids. Losses at the gene ends were 6 bases for V and 5 bases for J; bases not matched to a gene: 12. CDR1 is SNHLY and CDR2 is FYNNEI in the germline V gene. The CDR3 reads CASRMTGTGGTEAFF. DNA of the CDR3: TGTGCCAGCAGAATGACAGGGACGGGTGGAACTGAAGCTTTCTTT.

This clone has more than one count but fewer than ten. The chain couples TRBV19 to TRBJ1-5, with 8 positions matching TRBD1. Germline V gene lookup returns CDR1 LNHDA and CDR2 SQIVND (reference sequence). This CDR3 contains 14 residues. The junction had 2 bases not matched to a gene; V was cut back by 5 bases and J by 2 bases. The CDR3 nucleotides read TGTGCCAGTAGTCCGGGACAGGGCAATCAGCCCCAGCATTTT. It translates to CASSPGQGNQPQHF.